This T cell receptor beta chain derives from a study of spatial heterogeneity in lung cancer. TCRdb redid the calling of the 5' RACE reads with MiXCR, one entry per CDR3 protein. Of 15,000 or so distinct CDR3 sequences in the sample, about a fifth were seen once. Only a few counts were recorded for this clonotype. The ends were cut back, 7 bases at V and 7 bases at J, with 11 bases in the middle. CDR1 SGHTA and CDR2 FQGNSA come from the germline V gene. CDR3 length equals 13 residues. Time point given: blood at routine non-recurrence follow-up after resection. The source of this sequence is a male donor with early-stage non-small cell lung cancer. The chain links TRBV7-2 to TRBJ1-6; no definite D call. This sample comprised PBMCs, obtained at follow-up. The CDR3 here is CASKDAGNSPLHF. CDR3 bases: TGTGCCAGCAAGGACGCCGGGAATTCACCCCTCCACTTT.